The 26 T cell receptor beta chains in this list originate from one sample, sequenced in a study of identical twins. TCRdb re-called the 5' RACE reads with MiXCR, one entry per CDR3 protein. The sample yields hundreds of thousands of distinct CDR3 sequences, roughly a tenth seen once. The sequenced material came from memory (CD45RO+) T cells sorted from blood. Receptor source: a woman between 18 and 29 years old in good health.

This clonotype showed up many times. The chain joins TRBV20-1 to TRBJ2-5, with TRBD2 matching over 8 bases. The CDR3 is made up of 15 amino acids. Germline V gene lookup returns CDR1 DFQATT and CDR2 SNEGSKA (reference sequence). The V gene end was trimmed by 0 bases and the J gene end by 5 bases; junction bases not matched to a gene: 8. Here the CDR3 reads CSARDVPGLGETQYF. For the CDR3, the DNA is TGCAGTGCTAGAGATGTCCCGGGACTAGGGGAGACCCAGTACTTC.

The chain joins TRBV9 to TRBJ2-1, with D perhaps matching TRBD2 (6 bases). V lost 0 bases to trimming and J lost 8 bases, with 6 bases between them. This CDR3 has 12 amino acids. Germline lookup yields CDR1 SGDLS and CDR2 YYNGEE. CDR3: CASSVGGDEQFF. CDR3 nucleotides: TGTGCCAGCAGCGTAGGGGGGGATGAGCAGTTCTTC.

The chain couples TRBV5-1 to TRBJ1-1; D perhaps matches TRBD1 (5 bases). This CDR3 is built from 15 residues. Looked up from germline, CDR1 is SGHRS and CDR2 is YFSETQ. Deletions cut 4 bases from V and 0 bases from J, with 13 bases between. This CDR3 reads CASSPVLGVNTEAFF. The CDR3 bases are TGCGCCAGCAGCCCCGTTTTGGGGGTGAACACTGAAGCTTTCTTT.

The sample holds a few counts of this clonotype. CDR3 region: CASRQTGGNEQFF. The DNA for the CDR3 is TGTGCCAGCAGACAGACAGGGGGCAATGAGCAGTTCTTC. The rearrangement links TRBV7-2 to TRBJ2-1, with TRBD1 matching 9 bases. The CDR3 runs 13 residues. CDR1 is SGHTA and CDR2 is FQGNSA in the germline V gene. Germline trimming cut 6 bases from V and 6 bases from J; bases unmatched to any gene: 3.

This clonotype was detected a few times. V gene TRBV19 combines with J gene TRBJ2-1; 10 nucleotides line up with TRBD2. The CDR3 sequence is 13 residues long. After removal of 8 bases from V and 7 bases from J, the junction contained 5 bases not matched to a gene. The germline CDR1 and CDR2 sequences are LNHDA and SQIVND (reference sequence). The CDR3 nucleotides read TGTGCCAGTGGGACTAGCGTTACGAATGAGCAGTTCTTC. This sequence encodes CASGTSVTNEQFF.

V is TRBV20-1 and J is TRBJ2-7; D is unresolved. The V end lost 6 bases, the J end lost 1 base, and 16 bases lay between the germline ends. Germline loops: CDR1 DFQATT, CDR2 SNEGSKA (reference sequence). CDR3 size: 14 residues. The CDR3 loop is CSATGQLSSYEQYF. The CDR3 DNA reads TGCAGTGCAACCGGGCAACTGTCTTCCTACGAGCAGTACTTC.

The chain is built from TRBV4-1 and TRBJ2-3, with D unresolved. Trimming left V 8 bases short and J 8 bases short, with 17 bases between. Germline V CDR1 and CDR2: MGHRA, YSYEKL. The length of the CDR3 is 13 residues. The chain's CDR3 is CASQESEWITQYF. DNA for the CDR3: TGCGCCAGCCAAGAATCAGAATGGATTACGCAGTATTTT.

This clonotype occurred once. The gene calls are TRBV6-2 or TRBV6-3 and TRBJ2-7, with a possible D match to TRBD1 (6 bases). Deletions cut 4 bases from V and 3 bases from J, with 16 bases between. The CDR3 totals 15 residues. Germline lookup yields CDR1 MNHEY and CDR2 SVGEGT. In DNA form, the CDR3 reads TGTGCCAGCAGTTTGCTTCGGGACAATTACTACGAGCAGTACTTC. It encodes CASSLLRDNYYEQYF.

This clonotype was found a few times. The V gene is TRBV20-1, the J gene TRBJ2-6; D unclear. V lost 6 bases and J 0 bases, leaving 9 bases between the germline ends. CDR3 length: 14 amino acids. From germline, CDR1 is DFQATT and CDR2 SNEGSKA (reference sequence). The CDR3 region is CSAQRSSGANVLTF. DNA of the CDR3: TGCAGTGCCCAAAGGAGCTCTGGGGCCAACGTCCTGACTTTC.

This clonotype was counted ten times or more. The chain joins TRBV4-3 to TRBJ2-3, with no clear D. Germline CDR1 reads LGHNA; CDR2 reads YSLEER. This CDR3 is 14 amino acids long. With 0 bases removed from V and 2 bases from J, the gap between germline ends came to 6 bases. CDR3 sequence: CASSQDPATDTQYF. DNA for the CDR3: TGCGCCAGCAGCCAAGATCCGGCCACAGATACGCAGTATTTT.

The chain's CDR3 is CAWSSTDTQYF. The CDR3 DNA reads TGTGCCTGGAGCAGCACAGATACGCAGTATTTT. J is TRBJ2-3 and V is TRBV30, with D unresolved. The CDR3 spans 11 residues. Trimming removed 3 bases from V and 0 bases from J, with 1 base in between. Germline V CDR1 and CDR2: GTSNPN, SVGIG (reference sequence).

The chain uses TRBV2 and TRBJ2-3; 10 bases agree with TRBD2. The CDR3 runs 16 residues. V was clipped by 6 bases and J by 4 bases; unmatched bases: 10. The germline V gene has CDR1 SNHLY and CDR2 FYNNEI. The chain's CDR3 is CASSRLAGGAADTQYF. The CDR3, as DNA: TGTGCCAGCAGCCGACTAGCGGGTGGGGCGGCAGATACGCAGTATTTT.

This clonotype was detected ten times or more. The gene calls are TRBV10-3 and TRBJ2-1, with 8 bases aligning to TRBD2. Trimming removed 7 bases from V and 12 bases from J; junction bases left unmatched: 11. CDR3 length: 13 amino acids. Germline CDR1 ENHRY, CDR2 SYGVKD. The CDR3 reads CAITTSVEGGQFF. CDR3 bases: TGTGCCATCACGACTAGCGTAGAAGGAGGGCAGTTCTTC.

Only a few counts were recorded for this clonotype. The chain has TRBV7-8 and TRBJ2-7; tentatively, D is TRBD1 (5 bases). The V end lost 0 bases, the J end lost 0 bases, and 9 bases lay between the germline ends. Germline assignment: CDR1 SGHVS and CDR2 FQNEAQ. The CDR3 is 15 residues long. In DNA form, the CDR3 reads TGTGCCAGCAGCTTAGCCTTTGACAGCTCCTACGAGCAGTACTTC. It yields the protein CASSLAFDSSYEQYF.

This rearrangement joins TRBV5-5 to TRBJ2-5; D gene uncertain. The germline CDR1 and CDR2 sequences are SGHKS and YYEKEE (reference sequence). Trimming removed 2 bases from V and 4 bases from J, with 12 bases in between. The CDR3 totals 14 residues. This chain's CDR3 is CASSFRRTGETQYF. CDR3 DNA: TGTGCCAGCAGCTTCCGTCGGACGGGAGAGACCCAGTACTTC.

This clonotype was detected ten times or more. The CDR3 here is CASSLGTSDEQFF. The CDR3 nucleotides read TGTGCCAGCAGCTTGGGGACTAGTGATGAGCAGTTCTTC. The chain joins TRBV7-9 to TRBJ2-1; TRBD2 agrees at 8 bases. Germline V lookup: CDR1 SEHNR, CDR2 FQNEAQ (reference sequence). CDR3 length equals 13 residues. The ends lost 3 bases at V and 8 bases at J; junction bases unmatched: 3.

This chain joins TRBV20-1 and TRBJ2-1; D may be TRBD2 (5 bases). The germline V and J ends were trimmed by 6 bases and 9 bases, with 9 bases remaining between them. Germline values: CDR1 DFQATT, CDR2 SNEGSKA (reference sequence). This CDR3 spans 10 amino acids. The CDR3 DNA follows: TGCAGTGCAGACTACGGTGAGCAGTTCTTC. The encoded protein is CSADYGEQFF.

This clonotype has only a few counts. This sequence joins TRBV7-2 and TRBJ2-2; TRBD2 aligns across 9 bases. V lost 0 bases to trimming and J lost 4 bases; unmatched junction nucleotides: 3. CDR3 length: 16 amino acids. Germline V gene sequence: CDR1 SGHTA, CDR2 FQGNSA. CDR3 bases: TGTGCCAGCAGCTTAGCTAGCGGGAGAGGCACCGGGGAGCTGTTTTTT. Translating gives CASSLASGRGTGELFF.

This clonotype was detected only a few times. The genes are TRBV7-3 and TRBJ2-6; D not resolved. The V gene lost 3 bases and the J gene lost 0 bases, with 6 bases spanning the gap. Germline CDR1 is SGHTA and CDR2 is FQGTGA. The CDR3 runs 15 residues. The CDR3 reads CASSFPHSGANVLTF. The CDR3 nucleotides read TGTGCCAGCAGCTTTCCACACTCTGGGGCCAACGTCCTGACTTTC.

This clonotype turned up a few times. The rearrangement joins TRBV12-3 or TRBV12-4 to TRBJ2-3; tentatively, D is TRBD1 (6 bases). The CDR3 totals 16 residues. V was clipped by 6 bases and J by 1 base, with 17 bases between them. CDR3 protein: CASSPTGWGRTDTQYF. CDR3 DNA sequence: TGTGCCAGCAGCCCCACAGGGTGGGGCCGCACAGATACGCAGTATTTT.

The chain uses TRBV5-1 and TRBJ2-7; D is possibly TRBD1 (5 bases). V was trimmed by 5 bases and J by 2 bases, leaving 14 bases between them. The CDR3 loop spans 14 amino acids. Germline CDR1 SGHRS, CDR2 YFSETQ. CDR3 DNA: TGCGCCAGCAGGGAACAGTGGACAACCTACGAGCAGTACTTC. Protein: CASREQWTTYEQYF.

The table lists this clonotype with many counts. This chain joins TRBV7-3 and TRBJ1-1; the D is unclear. The CDR3 covers 15 residues. Germline lookup yields CDR1 SGHTA and CDR2 FQGTGA. V was shortened by 3 bases and J by 1 base, with 12 bases between the two germline ends. CDR3 nucleotides: TGTGCCAGCAGCTTGGACGGAAGTCCGAACACTGAAGCTTTCTTT. As protein: CASSLDGSPNTEAFF.

V usage is TRBV9 and J usage is TRBJ2-2; the D gene is possibly TRBD2 (6 bases). This CDR3 is built from 17 residues. Looked up from germline, CDR1 is SGDLS and CDR2 is YYNGEE. V was clipped by 4 bases and J by 5 bases, with 21 bases between them. The CDR3: CASSIPPGGIGTGELFF. CDR3 DNA: TGTGCCAGCAGCATCCCTCCCGGGGGAATAGGGACCGGGGAGCTGTTTTTT.

The table lists this clonotype with a few counts. This rearrangement joins TRBV27 to TRBJ2-2; D gene uncertain. The CDR3 has 15 residues. V was cut by 8 bases and J by 0 bases, with 13 bases left in between. CDR1 is MNHEY, CDR2 SMNVEV, per germline (reference sequence). The CDR3 nucleotides are TGTGCCAGCCAAGTGGGGTTTGCGAACACCGGGGAGCTGTTTTTT. It specifies CASQVGFANTGELFF.

This clonotype was detected many times. The chain joins TRBV7-9 to TRBJ1-4; possible D gene TRBD1, 6 bases. CDR1 and CDR2 from the germline V gene are SEHNR and FQNEAQ (reference sequence). CDR3 length equals 15 residues. Trimming stripped 7 bases from V and 4 bases from J, with 16 bases between. The chain's CDR3 is CASTLGATGNEKLFF. CDR3 DNA: TGTGCCAGCACCCTGGGGGCGACGGGTAATGAAAAACTGTTTTTT.

About this clonotype itself: Possible read error: a much larger clone is one base away. The chain links TRBV5-6 to TRBJ1-2; 7 bases agree with TRBD1. Trimming removed 5 bases from V and 3 bases from J; junction bases left unmatched: 7. Germline V gene sequence: CDR1 SGHDT, CDR2 YYEEEE. This CDR3 is 14 amino acids long. CDR3 DNA sequence: TGTGCCAGCAGTCTACTGACAGGGCACTATGGCTACACCTTC. Its translation is CASSLLTGHYGYTF.